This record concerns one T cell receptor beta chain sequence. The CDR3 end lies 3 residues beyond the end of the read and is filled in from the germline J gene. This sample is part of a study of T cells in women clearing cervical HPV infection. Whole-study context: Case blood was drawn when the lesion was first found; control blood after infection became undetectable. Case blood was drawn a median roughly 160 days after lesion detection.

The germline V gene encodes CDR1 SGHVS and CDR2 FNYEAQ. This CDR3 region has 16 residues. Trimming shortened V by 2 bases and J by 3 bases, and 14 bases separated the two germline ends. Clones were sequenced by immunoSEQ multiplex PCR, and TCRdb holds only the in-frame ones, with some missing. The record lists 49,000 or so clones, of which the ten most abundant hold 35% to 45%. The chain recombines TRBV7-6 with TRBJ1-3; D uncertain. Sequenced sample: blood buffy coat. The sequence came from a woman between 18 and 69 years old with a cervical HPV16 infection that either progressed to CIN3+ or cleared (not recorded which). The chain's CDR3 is CASSLQYSTGGNTIYF. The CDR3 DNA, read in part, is TGTGCCAGCAGCTTACAATATTCGACGGGTGGAAACACC.